One sample yielded the 10 T cell receptor beta chains listed below, sequenced in a study of T cell responses to AZD1222 COVID-19 vaccine. TCRdb's copy holds only in-frame clones and misses some; the assay was immunoSEQ multiplex PCR. This sample has 55,000 to 70,000 clones, with almost 90% found just once. The starting material was peripheral blood, obtained on day 0 of AZD1222 vaccination. Every receptor here comes from an adult in good health.

The V and J genes are TRBV24-1 and TRBJ1-5; D not resolved. The CDR3 covers 13 residues. CDR1 KGHDR and CDR2 SFDVKD come from the germline V gene. Between the trimmed V and J ends, which lost 4 bases and 4 bases, there was a span of 7 bases. As DNA, the CDR3 is TGTGCCACCAGTGAAGGACGAAATCAGCCCCAGCATTTT. This gives the protein CATSEGRNQPQHF.

The chain recombines TRBV15 with TRBJ2-7; TRBD2 agrees at 8 bases. The length of the CDR3 is 15 residues. The V gene end was trimmed by 4 bases and the J gene end by 2 bases; junction bases not matched to a gene: 7. CDR1 is LNHNV, CDR2 YYDKDF, per germline (reference sequence). This CDR3 is CATSTTLAGPYEQYF. DNA for the CDR3: TGTGCCACCAGCACAACATTAGCGGGACCCTACGAGCAGTACTTC. Supplemented by reference TRBV15 and TRBJ2-7, the full variable domain reads DAMVIQNPRYQVTQFGKPVTLSCSQTLNHNVMYWYQQKSSQAPKLLFHYYDKDFNNEADTPDNFQSRRPNTSFCFLDIRSPGLGDTAMYLCATSTTLAGPYEQYFGPGTRLTVT.

This chain uses TRBV7-6 with TRBJ2-6; TRBD1 is a possible D gene (5 bases). Per germline, CDR1 SGHVS and CDR2 FNYEAQ. With 3 bases removed from V and 0 bases from J, the gap between germline ends came to 12 bases. The CDR3 has 17 residues. CDR3 loop: CASSFFQGSSGANVLTF. For the CDR3, the DNA is TGTGCCAGCAGCTTTTTCCAGGGAAGCTCTGGGGCCAACGTCCTGACTTTC. Combining the CDR3 with reference TRBV7-6 and TRBJ2-6 gives the whole variable domain GAGVSQSPRYKVTKRGQDVALRCDPISGHVSLYWYRQALGQGPEFLTYFNYEAQQDKSGLPNDRFSAERPEGSISTLTIQRTEQRDSAMYRCASSFFQGSSGANVLTFGAGSRLTVL.

The chain joins TRBV14 to TRBJ2-2; 8 bases agree with TRBD2. The CDR3 has 15 residues. V was clipped by 4 bases and J by 5 bases; unmatched bases: 6. Germline V lookup: CDR1 SGHDN, CDR2 FVKESK. In nucleotides, the CDR3 is TGTGCCAGCAGCCCAACTAGCGGAACAACCGGGGAGCTGTTTTTT. It yields the protein CASSPTSGTTGELFF.

V gene TRBV5-5 combines with J gene TRBJ1-3; D call uncertain. The V end lost 0 bases, the J end lost 1 base, and 5 bases lay between the germline ends. Per germline, CDR1 SGHKS and CDR2 YYEKEE (reference sequence). The CDR3 has 14 amino acids. CDR3 region: CASSLDGSGNTIYF. CDR3 nucleotides: TGTGCCAGCAGCTTGGATGGTTCTGGAAACACCATATATTTT.

J is TRBJ1-6 and V is TRBV6-6, with D perhaps matching TRBD1 (5 bases). In germline, CDR1 is MNHNY, CDR2 SVGAGI (reference sequence). This CDR3 spans 14 amino acids. V was cut by 0 bases and J by 10 bases, with 10 bases left in between. The CDR3 region has the DNA TGTGCCAGCAGTTACTCTGGGGGGGGGTCACCCCTCCACTTT. This sequence encodes CASSYSGGGSPLHF.

The chain recombines TRBV20-1 with TRBJ2-1; 9 nucleotides agree with TRBD2. The CDR3 totals 14 residues. Germline trimming cut 3 bases from V and 8 bases from J; bases unmatched to any gene: 8. Germline V gene sequence: CDR1 DFQATT, CDR2 SNEGSKA (reference sequence). In DNA form, the CDR3 reads TGCAGTGCTAGTGGCGGGAGGGCCAGCGATGAGCAGTTCTTC. Amino acid sequence: CSASGGRASDEQFF.

The V gene is TRBV7-9, the J gene TRBJ1-3; 8 bases fit TRBD1. The CDR3 contains 15 residues. The V gene end was trimmed by 2 bases and the J gene end by 7 bases; junction bases not matched to a gene: 7. From germline, CDR1 is SEHNR and CDR2 FQNEAQ (reference sequence). The CDR3 DNA follows: TGTGCCAGCAGCTTAAGGACAGGGAGAGGTAACACCATATATTTT. Translated: CASSLRTGRGNTIYF.

The chain carries TRBV23-1 and TRBJ1-2; D perhaps matches TRBD1 (5 bases). TRBV23-1 is identified as an open reading frame with a role that is uncertain. The CDR3 length is 13 residues. Trimming pared 7 bases from V and 7 bases from J, leaving 16 bases between. The CDR3 coding sequence is TGCGCCAGCATCGGGGGTCGAAGTTGTGGCTACACCTTC. Protein: CASIGGRSCGYTF.

The DNA for the CDR3 is TGTGCCAGCAGCTTAACCAGGGGGACCAAAAACATTCAGTACTTC. This gives the protein CASSLTRGTKNIQYF. V gene TRBV7-9 combines with J gene TRBJ2-4, with 7 positions matching TRBD1. Per the germline V gene, CDR1 is SEHNR and CDR2 is FQNEAQ (reference sequence). The CDR3 consists of 15 residues. J was trimmed by 2 bases and V by 2 bases; bases with no gene match: 3.